The clone carrying this TCR beta chain has ten or more counts. The antigen is not known. This record belongs to a study of T cells in Graves' hyperthyroidism and ophthalmopathy. General study results and limits: Blood also carried most thyroid clonotypes expanded above 0.001.

What was amplified from RNA transcripts were TCR beta CDR3 regions. During a first-round RT-PCR of the TCR CDR3, the HTBI primer set was used. TCRdb re-called the multiplex PCR reads with MiXCR, one entry per CDR3 protein. Here the sample spans approximately 600,000 distinct CDR3 sequences, around 14% being singletons. CDR3 size: 15 residues. The V gene lost 6 bases and the J gene lost 5 bases, with 19 bases spanning the gap. Germline V gene sequence: CDR1 MNHEY, CDR2 SMNVEV (reference sequence). The receptor was isolated from a woman aged 30 to 39 with Graves' hyperthyroidism that later progressed to Graves' ophthalmopathy. The sample taken for sequencing was blood. The chain is built from TRBV27 and TRBJ1-1; no clear D gene. The CDR3 DNA reads as TGTGCCAGCAGCCCCCTCAGGATGATAGTAACTGAAGCTTTCTTT. This gives the protein CASSPLRMIVTEAFF.